This entry describes one T cell receptor (beta chain). Sequenced by immunoSEQ multiplex PCR; TCRdb stores in-frame clones only, minus some. This repertoire shows 450,000 or so clones, around 90% found once; its top ten account for about 0.91%. The data were taken from a study of blood T cell repertoires in COVID-19. The CDR3 is 13 residues long. Trimming at V came to 6 bases and at J to 4 bases, leaving 4 bases not matched to a gene. Germline assignment: CDR1 KGHDR and CDR2 SFDVKD. V is TRBV24-1 and J is TRBJ2-5, with TRBD2 identical over 7 bases. The TCR sequence derives from a man younger than 30 with COVID-19, enrolled during active disease. The specimen sequenced was peripheral blood. CDR3 nucleotide sequence: TGTGCCACCAGTTGGGACTATGCAGAGACCCAGTACTTC. The encoded protein is CATSWDYAETQYF.